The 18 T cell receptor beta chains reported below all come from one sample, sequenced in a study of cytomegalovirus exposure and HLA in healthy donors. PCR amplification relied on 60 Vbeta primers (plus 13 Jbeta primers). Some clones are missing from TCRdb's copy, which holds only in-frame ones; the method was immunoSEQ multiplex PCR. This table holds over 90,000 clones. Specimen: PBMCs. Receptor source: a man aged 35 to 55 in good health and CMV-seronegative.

CDR3 nucleotide sequence: TGTGCCAGCTCACCACCTCATCTAGCGGGAGCTTATGATACGCAGTATTTT. It specifies CASSPPHLAGAYDTQYF. The chain is built from TRBV18 and TRBJ2-3; 10 nucleotides agree with TRBD2. The V and J ends lost 0 bases and 6 bases, in that order; junction bases with no gene match: 9. The CDR3 runs 17 residues. In germline, CDR1 is KGHSH, CDR2 LQKENI.

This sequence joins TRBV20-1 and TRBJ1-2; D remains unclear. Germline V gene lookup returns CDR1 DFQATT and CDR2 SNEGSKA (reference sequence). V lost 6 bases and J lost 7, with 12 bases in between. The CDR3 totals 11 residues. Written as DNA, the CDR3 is TGCAGTGCCAGACGCGAAACTGGCTACACCTTC. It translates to CSARRETGYTF.

CDR3 DNA: TGCGCCAGCAGCTTGGGCCAGGGGGGTAAAGAGACCCAGTACTTC. Amino acids: CASSLGQGGKETQYF. The chain is built from TRBV5-1 and TRBJ2-5, with D tentatively TRBD1 (7 bases). CDR1 is SGHRS and CDR2 is YFSETQ in the germline V gene. The CDR3 spans 15 residues. Between the trimmed V and J ends, which lost 0 bases and 3 bases, there was a span of 12 bases.

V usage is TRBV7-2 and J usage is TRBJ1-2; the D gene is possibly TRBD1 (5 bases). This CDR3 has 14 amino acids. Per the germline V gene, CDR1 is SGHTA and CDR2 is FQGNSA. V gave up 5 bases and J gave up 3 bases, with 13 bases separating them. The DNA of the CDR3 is TGTGCCAGCAGCACCTCCACGGGGGACTATGGCTACACCTTC. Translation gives CASSTSTGDYGYTF.

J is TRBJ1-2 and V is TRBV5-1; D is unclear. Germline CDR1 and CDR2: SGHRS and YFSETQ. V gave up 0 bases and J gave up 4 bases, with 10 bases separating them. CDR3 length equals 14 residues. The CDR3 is CASSLVRGAYGYTF. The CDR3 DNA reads TGCGCCAGCAGCTTGGTTCGGGGAGCCTATGGCTACACCTTC.

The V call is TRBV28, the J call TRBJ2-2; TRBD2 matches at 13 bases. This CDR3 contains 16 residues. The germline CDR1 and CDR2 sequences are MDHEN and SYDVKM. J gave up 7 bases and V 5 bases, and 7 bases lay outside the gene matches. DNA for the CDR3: TGTGCCAGCAGTACCGCCGGGACTAGCGGGATCGGGGAGCTGTTTTTT. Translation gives CASSTAGTSGIGELFF.

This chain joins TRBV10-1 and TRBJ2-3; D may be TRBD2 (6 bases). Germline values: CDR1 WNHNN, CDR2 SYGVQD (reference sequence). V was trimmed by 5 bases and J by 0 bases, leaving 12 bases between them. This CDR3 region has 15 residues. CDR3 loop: CASSKTGTSTDTQYF. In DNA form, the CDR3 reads TGCGCCAGCAGTAAGACCGGGACTAGCACAGATACGCAGTATTTT.

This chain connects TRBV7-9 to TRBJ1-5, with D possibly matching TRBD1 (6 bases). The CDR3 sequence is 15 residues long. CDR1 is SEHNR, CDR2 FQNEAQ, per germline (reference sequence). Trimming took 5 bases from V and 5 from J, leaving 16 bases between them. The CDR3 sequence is CASSASTGFYQPQHF. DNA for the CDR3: TGTGCCAGCAGCGCCTCGACAGGATTCTATCAGCCCCAGCATTTT.

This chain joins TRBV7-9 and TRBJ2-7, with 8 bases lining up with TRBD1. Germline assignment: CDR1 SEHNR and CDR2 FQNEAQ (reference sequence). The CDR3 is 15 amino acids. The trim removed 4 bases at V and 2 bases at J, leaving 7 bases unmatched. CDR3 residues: CASSSDRGATYEQYF. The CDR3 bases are TGTGCCAGCAGCTCCGACAGGGGAGCCACCTACGAGCAGTACTTC.

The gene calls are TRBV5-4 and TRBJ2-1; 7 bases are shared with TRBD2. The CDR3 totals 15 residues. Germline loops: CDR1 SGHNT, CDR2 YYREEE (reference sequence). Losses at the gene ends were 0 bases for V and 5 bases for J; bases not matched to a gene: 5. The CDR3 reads CASSLAGGWDNEQFF. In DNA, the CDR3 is TGTGCCAGCAGCTTGGCGGGAGGTTGGGACAATGAGCAGTTCTTC.

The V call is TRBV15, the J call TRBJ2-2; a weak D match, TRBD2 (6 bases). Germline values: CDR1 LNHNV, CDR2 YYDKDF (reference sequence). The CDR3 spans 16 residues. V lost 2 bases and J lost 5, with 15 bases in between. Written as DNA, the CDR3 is TGTGCCACCAGCAGATCTAGCGAGAGGGTAACCGGGGAGCTGTTTTTT. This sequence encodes CATSRSSERVTGELFF.

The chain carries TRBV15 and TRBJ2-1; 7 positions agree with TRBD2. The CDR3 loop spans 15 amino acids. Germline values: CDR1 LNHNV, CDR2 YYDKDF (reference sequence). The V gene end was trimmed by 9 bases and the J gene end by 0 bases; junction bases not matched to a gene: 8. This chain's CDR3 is CATETGGSSYNEQFF. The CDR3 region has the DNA TGTGCCACAGAGACCGGCGGGAGCTCCTACAATGAGCAGTTCTTC.

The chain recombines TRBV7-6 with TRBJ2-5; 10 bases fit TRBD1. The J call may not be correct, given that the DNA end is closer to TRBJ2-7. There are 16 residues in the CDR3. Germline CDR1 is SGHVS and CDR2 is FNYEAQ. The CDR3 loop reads CASSLGLGQGAYEQYF. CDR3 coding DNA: TGTGCCAGCAGCTTAGGTTTAGGACAGGGGGCCTACGAGCAGTACTTC.

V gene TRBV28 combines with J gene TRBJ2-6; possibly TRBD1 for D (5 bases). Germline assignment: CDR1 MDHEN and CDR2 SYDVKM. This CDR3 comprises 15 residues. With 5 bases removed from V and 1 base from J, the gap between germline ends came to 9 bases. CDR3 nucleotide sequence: TGTGCCAGCAGTGTTAGGGGTTCTGGGGCCAACGTCCTGACTTTC. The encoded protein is CASSVRGSGANVLTF.

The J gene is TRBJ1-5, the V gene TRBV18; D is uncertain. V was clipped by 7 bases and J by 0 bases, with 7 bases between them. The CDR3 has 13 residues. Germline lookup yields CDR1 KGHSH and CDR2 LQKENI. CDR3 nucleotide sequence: TGTGCCAGCTGCACGGGTAGCAATCAGCCCCAGCATTTT. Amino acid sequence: CASCTGSNQPQHF.

DNA for the CDR3: TGTGCCAGCAGCGTGGGTAGGGGACTAGCGGAGGGTAATGGCTACGAGCAGTACTTC. It translates to CASSVGRGLAEGNGYEQYF. The chain is built from TRBV9 and TRBJ2-7; 11 bases agree with TRBD2. The CDR3 length is 19 residues. Germline CDR1 and CDR2: SGDLS and YYNGEE. V gave up 2 bases and J gave up 3 bases; unmatched junction bases: 16.

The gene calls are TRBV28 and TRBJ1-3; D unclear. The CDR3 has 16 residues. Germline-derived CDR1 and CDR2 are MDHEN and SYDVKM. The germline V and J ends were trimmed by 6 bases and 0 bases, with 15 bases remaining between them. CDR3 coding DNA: TGTGCCAGCAGGCTTCGGGGTGGGCACTCTGGAAACACCATATATTTT. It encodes CASRLRGGHSGNTIYF.

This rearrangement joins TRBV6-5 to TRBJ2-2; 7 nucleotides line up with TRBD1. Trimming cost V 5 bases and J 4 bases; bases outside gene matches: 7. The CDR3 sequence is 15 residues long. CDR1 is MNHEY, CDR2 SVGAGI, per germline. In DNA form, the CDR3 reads TGTGCCAGCAGTCAGACAGGGTTGGGCACCGGGGAGCTGTTTTTT. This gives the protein CASSQTGLGTGELFF.